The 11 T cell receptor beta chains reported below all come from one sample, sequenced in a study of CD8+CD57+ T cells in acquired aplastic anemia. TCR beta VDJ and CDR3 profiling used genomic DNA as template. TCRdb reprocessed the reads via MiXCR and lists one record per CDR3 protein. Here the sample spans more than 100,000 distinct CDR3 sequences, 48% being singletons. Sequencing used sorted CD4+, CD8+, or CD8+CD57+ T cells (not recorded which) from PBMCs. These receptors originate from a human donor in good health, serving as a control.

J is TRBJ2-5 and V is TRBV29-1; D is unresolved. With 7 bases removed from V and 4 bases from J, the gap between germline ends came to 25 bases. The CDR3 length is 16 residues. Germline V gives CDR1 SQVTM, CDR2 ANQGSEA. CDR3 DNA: TGCAGCGCTGCTCCTCTTTATAATGCCGATGGAGAGACCCAGTACTTC. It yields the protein CSAAPLYNADGETQYF.

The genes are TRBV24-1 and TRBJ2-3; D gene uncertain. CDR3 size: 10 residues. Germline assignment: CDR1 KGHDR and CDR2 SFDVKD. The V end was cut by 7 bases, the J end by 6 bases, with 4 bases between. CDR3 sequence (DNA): TGTGCCACCAGCCGCGATACGCAGTATTTT. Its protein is CATSRDTQYF.

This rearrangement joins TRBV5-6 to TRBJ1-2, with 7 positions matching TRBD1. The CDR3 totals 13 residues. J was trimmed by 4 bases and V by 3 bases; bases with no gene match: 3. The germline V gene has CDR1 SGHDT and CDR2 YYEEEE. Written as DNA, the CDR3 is TGTGCCAGCAGCTCGACAGGGAGCTATGGCTACACCTTC. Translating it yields CASSSTGSYGYTF. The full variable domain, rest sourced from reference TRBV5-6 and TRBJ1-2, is DAGVTQSPTHLIKTRGQQVTLRCSPKSGHDTVSWYQQALGQGPQFIFQYYEEEERQRGNFPDRFSGHQFPNYSSELNVNALLLGDSALYLCASSSTGSYGYTFGSGTRLTVV.

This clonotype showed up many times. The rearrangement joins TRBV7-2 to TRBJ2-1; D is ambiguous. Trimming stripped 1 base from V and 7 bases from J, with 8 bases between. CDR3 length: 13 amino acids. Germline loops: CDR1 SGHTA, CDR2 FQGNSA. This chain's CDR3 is CASSLDKQNEQFF. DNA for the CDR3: TGTGCCAGCAGCTTAGATAAACAGAATGAGCAGTTCTTC.

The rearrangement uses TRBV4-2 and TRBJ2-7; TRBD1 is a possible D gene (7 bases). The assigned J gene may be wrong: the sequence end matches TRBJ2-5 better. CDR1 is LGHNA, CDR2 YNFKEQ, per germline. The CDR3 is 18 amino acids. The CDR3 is CASSQERLSRGTSETQYF. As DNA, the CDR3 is TGTGCCAGCAGCCAAGAAAGGTTGAGCAGGGGGACTTCAGAGACCCAGTACTTC.

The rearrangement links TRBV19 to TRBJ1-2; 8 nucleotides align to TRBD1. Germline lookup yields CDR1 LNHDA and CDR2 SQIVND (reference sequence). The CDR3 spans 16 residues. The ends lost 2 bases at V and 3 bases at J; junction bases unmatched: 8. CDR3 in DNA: TGTGCCAGTAGTATAACCCTAAGACAGGGGCACTATGGCTACACCTTC. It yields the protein CASSITLRQGHYGYTF. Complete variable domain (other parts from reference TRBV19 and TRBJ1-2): DGGITQSPKYLFRKEGQNVTLSCEQNLNHDAMYWYRQDPGQGLRLIYYSQIVNDFQKGDIAEGYSVSREKKESFPLTVTSAQKNPTAFYLCASSITLRQGHYGYTFGSGTRLTVV.

CDR3 DNA: TGTGCCAGCAGAGGGGATAACCCCTCCTACGAGCAGTACTTC. This codes for CASRGDNPSYEQYF. The V and J genes are TRBV2 and TRBJ2-7, with D possibly matching TRBD1 (5 bases). The CDR3 runs 14 residues. The V gene's germline CDR1 is SNHLY and CDR2 FYNNEI. V lost 6 bases and J 0 bases, leaving 12 bases between the germline ends. The whole variable domain, filled in from reference TRBV2 and TRBJ2-7, reads EPEVTQTPSHQVTQMGQEVILRCVPISNHLYFYWYRQILGQKVEFLVSFYNNEISEKSEIFDDQFSVERPDGSNFTLKIRSTKLEDSAMYFCASRGDNPSYEQYFGPGTRLTVT.

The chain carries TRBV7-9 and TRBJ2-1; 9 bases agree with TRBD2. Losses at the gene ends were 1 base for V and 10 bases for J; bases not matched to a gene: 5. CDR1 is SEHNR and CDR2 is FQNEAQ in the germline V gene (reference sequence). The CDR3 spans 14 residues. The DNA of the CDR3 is TGTGCCAGCAGCTTAGTGCTAGCGGGACCGGAGCAGTTCTTC. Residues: CASSLVLAGPEQFF.

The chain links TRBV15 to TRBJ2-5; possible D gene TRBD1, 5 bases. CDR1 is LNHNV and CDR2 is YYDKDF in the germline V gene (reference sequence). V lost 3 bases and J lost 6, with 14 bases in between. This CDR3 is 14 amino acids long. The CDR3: CATSSDAGSQTQYF. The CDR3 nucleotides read TGTGCCACCAGCAGTGACGCAGGGTCCCAGACCCAGTACTTC.

The CDR3 nucleotides are TGTGCCATCAGTGAGGCCTACAAGGCAGGGGGAGGAGAGACCCAGTACTTC. It is translated as CAISEAYKAGGGETQYF. The chain couples TRBV10-3 to TRBJ2-5; perhaps TRBD1 as D (7 bases). CDR1 and CDR2 (germline): ENHRY, SYGVKD. This CDR3 contains 17 residues. The ends were cut back, 2 bases at V and 4 bases at J, with 20 bases in the middle.

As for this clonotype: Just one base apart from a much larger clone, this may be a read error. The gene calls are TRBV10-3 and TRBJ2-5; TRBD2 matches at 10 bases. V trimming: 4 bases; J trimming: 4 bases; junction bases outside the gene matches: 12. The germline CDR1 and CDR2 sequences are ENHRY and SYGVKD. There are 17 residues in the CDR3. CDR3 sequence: CAISVLAGGRDGETQYF. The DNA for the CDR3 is TGTGCCATCAGTGTCTTAGCGGGGGGCCGAGATGGAGAGACCCAGTACTTC.